This T cell receptor beta chain was documented in a study of CD8 T cells in Susac syndrome. RNA in amounts of about 0.45 to 1 ug was reverse transcribed with random hexamers. One entry per CDR3 protein results from TCRdb running MiXCR on the immunoSEQ multiplex PCR reads. This table has over 130,000 distinct CDR3 sequences, over 90% appearing once. CDR1 is KGHSH, CDR2 LQKENI, per germline. The CDR3 has 13 amino acids. The V and J ends lost 2 bases and 6 bases respectively, with 8 bases between them. The sequence was obtained from a human donor with Susac syndrome. Sequencing was performed on CD4+ T cells from PBMCs. The rearrangement uses TRBV18 and TRBJ1-5; D gene unclear. Here the CDR3 reads CASSPTRSQPQHF. The CDR3 DNA reads TGTGCCAGCTCACCAACGAGGAGTCAGCCCCAGCATTTT.